This T cell receptor delta chain comes out of a study of Vδ1+ human thymocytes. RNA was extracted from the cells and then reverse transcribed. The CDR3 regions were amplified by multiplex PCR from V-gene primers to a constant-region primer. TCRdb re-called the multiplex PCR reads with CATT. The sample lists over 65,000 delta-chain clones; around 35% were seen once. The length of the CDR3 is 25 residues. Germline V lookup: CDR1 TSWWSYY, CDR2 QGS. V was pared by 2 bases and J by 0 bases, with 31 bases of the junction left unmatched. In its sample, this clone was seen a few times. The antigen is not known. Points from the study as a whole: In the thymus, TRG and TRD repertoires looked highly polyclonal with Gaussian CDR3 lengths. Despite high sort purity, roughly a fifth of thymic T cell receptor delta sequences were Vdelta2.

The chain links TRDV1 to TRDJ1; 9 nucleotides line up with TRDD2. The sequenced sample was Vdelta1+ gamma-delta thymocytes from the thymus. This sample's subset: FACS-sorted CD3+ TCRalphabeta- TCRVdelta1+ TCRVdelta2- thymocytes. The receptor's source is a boy under two years old who had congenital heart surgery. CDR3 in amino acids: CALGEFYLPTLYLTGSRAYTDKLIF. Here the CDR3 DNA reads TGTGCTCTTGGGGAATTTTACCTTCCTACGTTGTACTTAACGGGGTCCAGGGCGTACACCGATAAACTCATCTTT.